The 24 T cell receptor beta chains below were found in one sample sequenced in a study of STAT5B mutations in CD4+ large granular lymphocyte leukemia. TCRdb's copy holds only in-frame clones and misses some; the assay was immunoSEQ multiplex PCR. The table has around 29,000 clones, more than 60% seen once. Sequenced input: CD4+ T cells from blood buffy coats. The receptors were sampled from a human donor in good health.

This sequence joins TRBV19 and TRBJ2-1; 7 bases agree with TRBD2. CDR1 LNHDA and CDR2 SQIVND come from the germline V gene (reference sequence). The V and J ends lost 3 bases and 4 bases, in that order; junction bases with no gene match: 9. The CDR3 contains 16 residues. The CDR3 coding sequence is TGTGCCAGTAGTATGTTGGGAGGGGCGCATTACAATGAGCAGTTCTTC. This translates into CASSMLGGAHYNEQFF.

This clone appeared once. The chain couples TRBV5-1 to TRBJ2-2; D tentatively fits TRBD1 or TRBD2 (5 bases each). This CDR3 comprises 17 residues. Germline CDR1 is SGHRS and CDR2 is YFSETQ. Trimming took 0 bases from V and 1 from J, leaving 13 bases between them. CDR3 sequence reads: CASSLGLGTLNTGELFF. The CDR3 DNA is TGCGCCAGCAGCTTGGGGTTAGGGACCTTGAACACCGGGGAGCTGTTTTTT.

The CDR3 loop is CASSAGSSRGETQYF. CDR3 DNA: TGTGCCAGCAGCGCGGGGAGCTCCCGGGGGGAGACCCAGTACTTC. The chain joins TRBV9 to TRBJ2-5; D possibly corresponds to TRBD2 (6 bases). The germline V and J ends were trimmed by 3 bases and 5 bases, with 17 bases remaining between them. The CDR3 has 15 amino acids. In germline, CDR1 is SGDLS, CDR2 YYNGEE.

The chain has TRBV7-2 and TRBJ2-3; TRBD2 matches at 8 bases. CDR3 length: 15 amino acids. Germline V gene lookup returns CDR1 SGHTA and CDR2 FQGNSA. The V gene end was trimmed by 3 bases and the J gene end by 5 bases; junction bases not matched to a gene: 7. This chain's CDR3 is CASSFAGGGKDTQYF. DNA of the CDR3: TGTGCCAGCAGCTTTGCGGGGGGAGGTAAAGATACGCAGTATTTT. The full variable domain, in which reference TRBV7-2 and TRBJ2-3 provide the parts outside the CDR3, is GAGVSQSPSNKVTEKGKDVELRCDPISGHTALYWYRQSLGQGLEFLIYFQGNSAPDKSGLPSDRFSAERTGGSVSTLTIQRTQQEDSAVYLCASSFAGGGKDTQYFGPGTRLTVL.

The V and J genes are TRBV7-2 and TRBJ2-7, with TRBD1 matching 7 bases. The V and J ends lost 9 bases and 2 bases, in that order; junction bases with no gene match: 4. The germline V gene has CDR1 SGHTA and CDR2 FQGNSA. The CDR3 has 12 amino acids. CDR3 nucleotides: TGTGCCAGTACAGGGGATACCTACGAGCAGTACTTC. Translation gives CASTGDTYEQYF.

The V call is TRBV4-1, the J call TRBJ2-3; D assignment may be TRBD1 or TRBD2 (6 bases each). The CDR3 is 16 residues long. The germline V gene has CDR1 MGHRA and CDR2 YSYEKL. Trimming removed 0 bases at V and 0 bases at J, with 10 bases between. CDR3 DNA sequence: TGCGCCAGCAGCCAAGAAAGGGGGGTTAGCACAGATACGCAGTATTTT. As protein: CASSQERGVSTDTQYF.

Only a few counts were recorded for this clone. The rearrangement links TRBV27 to TRBJ1-5; 7 bases fit TRBD1. The ends lost 5 bases at V and 1 base at J; junction bases unmatched: 8. The CDR3 is 16 amino acids. Germline CDR1 MNHEY, CDR2 SMNVEV (reference sequence). CDR3 coding DNA: TGTGCCAGCAGTCCTCGACAGGGTCTAAGCAATCAGCCCCAGCATTTT. It codes for CASSPRQGLSNQPQHF.

There are a few counts of this clone. The chain is built from TRBV6-5 and TRBJ1-5; unclear D gene. V lost 0 bases to trimming and J lost 9 bases, with 9 bases between them. This CDR3 has 13 residues. Germline CDR1 and CDR2: MNHEY and SVGAGI. The CDR3 nucleotides read TGTGCCAGCAGTTACTCTCCTTCAGGGCCCCAGCATTTT. Translation: CASSYSPSGPQHF.

V gene TRBV11-2 combines with J gene TRBJ2-5, with 16 bases aligning to TRBD2. Germline V CDR1 and CDR2: SGHAT, FQNNGV. The V and J ends lost 5 bases and 5 bases, in that order; junction bases with no gene match: 8. The CDR3 loop spans 17 amino acids. The CDR3 spells CASSPSGLAGGRETQYF. In nucleotides, the CDR3 is TGTGCCAGCAGCCCATCGGGACTAGCGGGGGGGCGGGAGACCCAGTACTTC.

This clone showed up just a few times. V and J are TRBV5-4 and TRBJ1-1; the D is unclear. There are 13 residues in the CDR3. V dropped 5 bases and J dropped 4 bases, with 12 bases sitting between them. CDR1 is SGHNT and CDR2 is YYREEE in the germline V gene (reference sequence). The chain's CDR3 is CASRAEWGTEAFF. In nucleotides, the CDR3 is TGTGCCAGCAGAGCGGAGTGGGGCACTGAAGCTTTCTTT.

The chain joins TRBV7-2 to TRBJ2-5, with D tentatively TRBD1 or TRBD2 (6 bases each). The CDR3 spans 16 residues. Deletions cut 6 bases from V and 0 bases from J, with 17 bases between. Germline lookup yields CDR1 SGHTA and CDR2 FQGNSA. The CDR3 nucleotides read TGTGCCAGCAGTGGCTTGGGGGGCATGTACCAAGAGACCCAGTACTTC. Translated: CASSGLGGMYQETQYF.

The rearrangement joins TRBV6-5 to TRBJ2-7; TRBD1 aligns across 7 bases. J lost 2 bases, V lost 6 bases, and 4 bases had no gene match. The CDR3 spans 13 residues. Germline V gene data show CDR1 as MNHEY and CDR2 as SVGAGI. The CDR3 reads CASRRGTAYEQYF. Written as DNA, the CDR3 is TGTGCCAGCAGGAGAGGGACAGCCTACGAGCAGTACTTC.

V gene TRBV7-8 combines with J gene TRBJ1-2, with D possibly being TRBD1 (6 bases). The ends were cut back, 5 bases at V and 4 bases at J, with 14 bases in the middle. The CDR3 runs to 14 residues. Germline CDR1 is SGHVS and CDR2 is FQNEAQ. The CDR3 DNA reads TGTGCCAGCAGCACCACGACAGGCGTCTATGGCTACACCTTC. This translates into CASSTTTGVYGYTF.

The chain couples TRBV6-6 to TRBJ1-6; perhaps TRBD1 as D (6 bases). The CDR3 loop spans 15 amino acids. Germline assignment: CDR1 MNHNY and CDR2 SVGAGI (reference sequence). Trimming took 0 bases from V and 7 from J, leaving 10 bases between them. The CDR3 region has the DNA TGTGCCAGCAGTTACTCCCAGGGGCGGAATTCACCCCTCCACTTT. Its translation: CASSYSQGRNSPLHF.

The chain links TRBV28 to TRBJ2-1, with 10 bases fitting TRBD2. The ends lost 5 bases at V and 4 bases at J; junction bases unmatched: 5. The CDR3 has 15 residues. Germline values: CDR1 MDHEN, CDR2 SYDVKM. In DNA, the CDR3 is TGTGCCAGCAGTCAAACTAGCGGGGTTTACAATGAGCAGTTCTTC. Protein sequence: CASSQTSGVYNEQFF.

This clone occurred a few times. V and J are TRBV2 and TRBJ2-7, with 8 bases identical to TRBD1. Germline values: CDR1 SNHLY, CDR2 FYNNEI. The CDR3 extends over 16 amino acids. J was trimmed by 0 bases and V by 7 bases; bases with no gene match: 11. CDR3: CASTYLPGQGSYEQYF. The CDR3 coding sequence is TGTGCCAGCACCTACCTTCCTGGACAGGGCTCCTACGAGCAGTACTTC.

This clone was seen just once. The V call is TRBV19, the J call TRBJ2-1; 7 nucleotides align to TRBD1. The CDR3 is 15 residues long. V lost 5 bases and J lost 3; bases outside the gene matches: 7. CDR1 is LNHDA and CDR2 is SQIVND in the germline V gene (reference sequence). CDR3 coding DNA: TGTGCCAGTAGTGCGGACAGGCAAAACTACAATGAGCAGTTCTTC. As protein: CASSADRQNYNEQFF.

The genes are TRBV18 and TRBJ1-1; possibly TRBD1 for D (5 bases). The germline gives CDR1 KGHSH, CDR2 LQKENI. This CDR3 contains 14 residues. The V end was cut by 8 bases, the J end by 4 bases, with 17 bases between. CDR3 DNA sequence: TGTGCCAGCCCCCCTCGGGGGAGGGGCACTGAAGCTTTCTTT. Protein: CASPPRGRGTEAFF.

This sequence joins TRBV4-2 and TRBJ1-3; D ambiguous. Germline loops: CDR1 LGHNA, CDR2 YNFKEQ. V lost 4 bases and J 3 bases, leaving 10 bases between the germline ends. The CDR3 length is 14 residues. The CDR3 nucleotides read TGTGCCAGCAGCCCCGAGAAAGGTGGAAACACCATATATTTT. It is translated as CASSPEKGGNTIYF.

By share of the sample, this clone is medium-sized. The J gene is TRBJ1-5, the V gene TRBV7-9; 7 positions match TRBD1. This CDR3 is 14 amino acids long. Germline CDR1 SEHNR, CDR2 FQNEAQ (reference sequence). Germline trimming cut 7 bases from V and 8 bases from J; bases unmatched to any gene: 11. DNA of the CDR3: TGTGCCAGCAATCACGGACAGGAGGGAGAGCCCCAGCATTTT. It is translated as CASNHGQEGEPQHF.

The gene calls are TRBV11-2 and TRBJ2-1; TRBD2 matches at 12 bases. CDR1 is SGHAT and CDR2 is FQNNGV in the germline V gene. V trimming: 2 bases; J trimming: 8 bases; junction bases outside the gene matches: 13. The CDR3 is 18 amino acids. The CDR3 reads CASSLPWIRLAGDDEQFF. In DNA form, the CDR3 reads TGTGCCAGCAGCTTACCCTGGATTCGACTAGCGGGGGATGATGAGCAGTTCTTC.

This clone was seen only once. V and J are TRBV7-9 and TRBJ2-3, with unresolved D. The CDR3 runs to 12 residues. Per germline, CDR1 SEHNR and CDR2 FQNEAQ (reference sequence). Trimming stripped 6 bases from V and 2 bases from J, with 6 bases between. This chain's CDR3 is CASRKDTDTQYF. CDR3 in DNA: TGTGCCAGCAGGAAAGACACAGATACGCAGTATTTT.

This chain joins TRBV7-2 and TRBJ2-5; D might be TRBD2 (6 bases). Trimming took 6 bases from V and 5 from J, leaving 13 bases between them. The CDR3 covers 13 residues. Per germline, CDR1 SGHTA and CDR2 FQGNSA. The CDR3 DNA reads as TGTGCCAGCAGTGGAAAAGGAGGGGAGACCCAGTACTTC. Its protein is CASSGKGGETQYF.

The chain is built from TRBV14 and TRBJ1-6; D unresolved. From germline, CDR1 is SGHDN and CDR2 FVKESK. The CDR3 spans 15 residues. Trimming left V 4 bases short and J 9 bases short, with 16 bases between. The chain's CDR3 is CASSPSGVSGSPLHF. The CDR3 DNA reads as TGTGCCAGCAGCCCCTCAGGTGTGTCGGGTTCACCCCTCCACTTT.